This entry lists 4 T cell receptor beta chains sequenced from one sample in a study of cytomegalovirus exposure and HLA in healthy donors. TCRdb's copy holds only in-frame clones and misses some; the assay was immunoSEQ multiplex PCR. The table has about 240,000 clones, just under 90% seen once. The specimen was PBMCs. These receptors all come from a man aged 18 to 35 in good health and CMV-seronegative.

The rearrangement uses TRBV7-2 and TRBJ2-1, with D tentatively TRBD2 (6 bases). In germline, CDR1 is SGHTA, CDR2 FQGNSA. CDR3 length equals 15 residues. V dropped 5 bases and J dropped 5 bases, with 16 bases sitting between them. Here the CDR3 DNA reads TGTGCCAGCAGCACTCAGACTAGTTATGACAATGAGCAGTTCTTC. It codes for CASSTQTSYDNEQFF.

The CDR3 region has the DNA TGTGCCAGCAGCCAAAGCGGGGGGGTGGCAGATACGCAGTATTTT. This gives the protein CASSQSGGVADTQYF. This chain connects TRBV7-6 to TRBJ2-3, with 10 nucleotides matching TRBD2. CDR1 is SGHVS, CDR2 FNYEAQ, per germline. The J segment lost 4 bases and the V segment lost 5 bases, leaving 6 bases of the junction unmatched. The CDR3 contains 15 residues.

The CDR3 loop is CAWSVGGSLGNEQFF. In nucleotides, the CDR3 is TGTGCCTGGAGTGTCGGGGGTTCCCTCGGGAATGAGCAGTTCTTC. The chain carries TRBV30 and TRBJ2-1, with D possibly TRBD2 on 6 matching bases. The CDR3 has 15 amino acids. Germline values: CDR1 GTSNPN, CDR2 SVGIG (reference sequence). V was shortened by 0 bases and J by 7 bases, with 16 bases between the two germline ends.

This clone was recorded a few times. This chain connects TRBV2 to TRBJ2-7, with TRBD2 matching over 8 bases. Germline V gives CDR1 SNHLY, CDR2 FYNNEI. The length of the CDR3 is 13 residues. V was clipped by 11 bases and J by 2 bases; unmatched bases: 8. The CDR3 region is CASSTGGPYEQYF. DNA for the CDR3: TGTGCCTCCTCGACGGGAGGGCCCTACGAGCAGTACTTC.